This is a list of T cell receptor beta chains from one sample in a study of T-cell memory formation after mild COVID-19. TCRdb processed the 5' RACE reads anew with MiXCR; each CDR3 protein has one entry. The sample contains hundreds of thousands of distinct CDR3 sequences, around 25% of which appear only once. The material sequenced was PBMCs or a T cell subset sorted from them (not recorded which). These receptors were taken from an adult woman who had mild COVID-19 (a few samples of this study predate the infection). Cell type and time point are not known. CDR3s include the opening cysteine and the closing phenylalanine or tryptophan. Each record gives: V gene, clone size, D gene, J gene, CDR3 protein, CDR3 DNA. The D gene is left open where the match is weak. The listing skips clone size in some rows; elsewhere it reads once, few, many or a size class.

>TRBV3-1|.|TRBD1|TRBJ2-5
CASSRPPGTGVWETQYF
TGTGCCAGCAGCCGTCCGCCTGGGACAGGGGTTTGGGAGACCCAGTACTTC
>TRBV12-3/TRBV12-4|.|TRBD1|TRBJ2-7
CASSRVSGGLYEQYF
TGTGCCAGCAGCCGAGTATCAGGGGGCCTTTACGAGCAGTACTTC
>TRBV10-3|once|TRBD2|TRBJ2-1
CAISDPLAGEWNEQFF
TGTGCCATCAGTGACCCCCTAGCGGGAGAGTGGAATGAGCAGTTCTTC
>TRBV4-2|.|TRBD2|TRBJ2-3
CASSQVGLAGGLKDTQYF
TGTGCCAGCAGCCAAGTGGGACTAGCGGGAGGGCTTAAAGATACGCAGTATTTT
>TRBV20-1|.|.|TRBJ2-1
CSASSTGSSYNEQFF
TGCAGTGCTAGCTCTACAGGTAGCTCCTACAATGAGCAGTTCTTC
>TRBV10-3|many|.|TRBJ2-3
CAISEQYTQYF
TGTGCCATCAGTGAACAGTATACGCAGTATTTT
>TRBV7-9|few|.|TRBJ2-3
CASLVSSTDTQYF
TGTGCCAGCCTAGTGTCTAGCACAGATACGCAGTATTTT
>TRBV5-6|few|.|TRBJ2-7
CASSPSGVGYEQYF
TGTGCCAGCAGCCCATCAGGGGTGGGCTACGAGCAGTACTTC
>TRBV9|few|.|TRBJ2-2
CASSAGTPGELFF
TGTGCCAGCAGCGCCGGGACACCCGGGGAGCTGTTTTTT
>TRBV9|.|TRBD2|TRBJ2-3
CASSAQTSGTDTQYF
TGTGCCAGCAGCGCCCAGACTAGCGGCACAGATACGCAGTATTTT
>TRBV6-5|few|.|TRBJ2-7
CASSGRVIYEQYF
TGTGCCAGCTCGGGCAGGGTGATCTACGAGCAGTACTTC
>TRBV29-1|once|.|TRBJ2-5
CSARTAPQETQYF
TGCAGCGCTAGGACAGCCCCCCAAGAGACCCAGTACTTC
>TRBV29-1|.|.|TRBJ1-1
CSGNTGIDTEAFF
TGCAGCGGGAACACAGGGATCGACACTGAAGCTTTCTTT
>TRBV6-5|.|.|TRBJ2-7
CASSYGSVSYEQYF
TGTGCCAGCAGTTACGGGTCCGTGTCCTACGAGCAGTACTTC
>TRBV20-1|few|.|TRBJ2-2
CSARQWKEAGELFF
TGCAGTGCTAGACAGTGGAAAGAGGCCGGGGAGCTGTTTTTT
>TRBV7-9|few|TRBD1|TRBJ2-7
CASSSTGQGGHEQYF
TGTGCCAGCAGCTCAACGGGACAGGGTGGCCACGAGCAGTACTTC
>TRBV6-6|.|.|TRBJ2-6
CASSPLLVRVAGANVLTF
TGTGCCAGCAGTCCACTCCTCGTCCGGGTGGCTGGGGCCAACGTCCTGACTTTC
>TRBV7-9|few|.|TRBJ2-7
CASSFVLYEQYF
TGTGCCAGCAGCTTTGTCCTCTACGAGCAGTACTTC
>TRBV20-1|.|.|TRBJ2-7
CSGGVGVPSYEQYF
TGCAGTGGGGGGGTCGGGGTCCCATCCTACGAGCAGTACTTC
>TRBV7-7|many|TRBD1|TRBJ2-5
CASSPGTGQETQYF
TGTGCCAGCAGCCCCGGGACAGGTCAAGAGACCCAGTACTTC
>TRBV16|.|.|TRBJ1-6
CASSPREGESPLHF
TGTGCCAGCAGCCCCCGGGAGGGGGAGTCACCCCTCCACTTT
>TRBV7-8|.|TRBD2|TRBJ2-3
CASSPGTSGGLTDTQYF
TGTGCCAGCAGCCCAGGGACTAGCGGGGGCCTCACAGATACGCAGTATTTT
>TRBV20-1|few|TRBD2|TRBJ2-1
CSAAGLAGGYEQFF
TGCAGTGCTGCGGGACTAGCGGGGGGCTATGAGCAGTTCTTC
>TRBV5-1|.|TRBD2|TRBJ2-4
CASSLGLAGGTRIQYF
TGCGCCAGCAGCTTGGGACTAGCGGGGGGGACGCGCATTCAGTACTTC
>TRBV18|.|TRBD2|TRBJ2-1
CASSLLAGWDNEQFF
TGTGCCAGCTCACTACTAGCGGGGTGGGACAATGAGCAGTTCTTC
>TRBV18|.|.|TRBJ2-5
CASSPSYGDLGETQYF
TGTGCCAGCTCACCCTCGTACGGGGATCTGGGGGAGACCCAGTACTTC
>TRBV5-4|.|.|TRBJ2-7
CASSWGTASSYEQYF
TGTGCCAGCAGCTGGGGGACGGCCTCTTCCTACGAGCAGTACTTC
>TRBV7-2|few|.|TRBJ1-2
CASSTGQIFTRGYGYTF
TGTGCCAGCAGCACCGGACAGATTTTCACGAGGGGCTATGGCTACACCTTC
>TRBV5-1|.|.|TRBJ1-1
CASRQSPDTEAFF
TGCGCCAGCAGACAGTCGCCGGACACTGAAGCTTTCTTT
>TRBV12-3/TRBV12-4|once|TRBD1|TRBJ2-1
CASSGLGTGHRSSYNEQFF
TGTGCCAGCAGTGGCTTGGGGACAGGGCATAGAAGCTCCTACAATGAGCAGTTCTTC
>TRBV12-3/TRBV12-4|few|TRBD2|TRBJ2-7
CASSLGASGRYGGLYEQYF
TGTGCCAGCAGCCTTGGGGCTAGCGGGAGGTACGGGGGGCTCTACGAGCAGTACTTC
>TRBV7-3|.|.|TRBJ1-1
CASSWDVGIFAEAFF
TGTGCCAGCAGTTGGGATGTAGGGATCTTCGCTGAAGCTTTCTTT